The clone carrying this T cell receptor (beta chain) was recorded at least ten times. Antigen: not known. 5'RACE with constant-segment primers yielded barcoded, UMI-tagged TCR alpha and TCR beta cDNA libraries. One entry per CDR3 protein results from TCRdb running MiXCR on the 5' RACE reads. The sample lists more than 300,000 distinct CDR3 sequences; about an eighth were seen once. The data are from a study of T-cell memory formation after mild COVID-19. General study findings and limits: The study found contracting CD4+ clones mainly in CM and EM and contracting CD8+ clones in EMRA. Clones that got smaller from day 15 to 85 had even CD4/CD8, while clones growing later tipped toward CD4+. Pre-infection memory harbored some responding clones, suggesting cross-reactive memory joined.

CDR1 SGHTA and CDR2 FQGNSA come from the germline V gene. This CDR3 has 13 residues. With V trimmed by 5 bases and J by 5 bases, 3 bases remained unmatched. Material: PBMCs or a T cell subset sorted from them (not recorded which). V and J are TRBV7-2 and TRBJ1-1, with TRBD1 matching over 9 bases. This sequence originates from a man between 18 and 29 years old who had mild COVID-19 (a few samples of this study predate the infection). Cell type and time point are not known. The CDR3 DNA reads TGTGCCAGCAGCCGACAGGGGGGGACTGAAGCTTTCTTT. The encoded protein is CASSRQGGTEAFF. Filled out from reference TRBV7-2 and TRBJ1-1, the complete variable domain reads GAGVSQSPSNKVTEKGKDVELRCDPISGHTALYWYRQSLGQGLEFLIYFQGNSAPDKSGLPSDRFSAERTGGSVSTLTIQRTQQEDSAVYLCASSRQGGTEAFFGQGTRLTVV.